This TCR beta chain was observed in a study of regulatory T cells in long-lasting Graves disease. Background on the study: Under 3 months of antithyroid drugs had been taken by newly diagnosed Graves' patients.

Sample time point: newly diagnosed GD, antithyroid drugs for less than 3 months. From PBMCs, RNA was extracted and then used to make the TCR library. Germline-derived CDR1 and CDR2 are SEHNR and FQNEAQ (reference sequence). This CDR3 region has 16 residues. The V end lost 2 bases, the J end lost 4 bases, and 16 bases lay between the germline ends. This clonotype was seen many times. The antigen remains undetermined. Study-level results: With persistent disease, TRBV28, TRBJ1-2 and TRBJ2-5 were the favored segments.

Researchers made TCR beta libraries by using iRepertoire HTBI primers and running Arm-PCR on CDR3 regions. MiXCR, applied by TCRdb to the multiplex PCR reads, yields one record per CDR3 protein. The sample lists approximately 470,000 distinct CDR3 sequences, around 15% occurring once. A further study also used this sample, focusing on T cells in Graves' hyperthyroidism and ophthalmopathy. That work states: The definition of stable Graves' hyperthyroidism was no ophthalmopathy progression within 18 months.

This material consisted of peripheral blood mononuclear cells (PBMCs), taken at new diagnosis, from a patient treated with antithyroid drugs. The sequence came from a man aged 35 to 55 with Graves disease. The chain couples TRBV7-9 to TRBJ2-3; D is possibly TRBD2 (6 bases). The DNA for the CDR3 is TGTGCCAGCAGCTTACGAAGCATCGGGGAGGCAGATACGCAGTATTTT. It specifies CASSLRSIGEADTQYF.